The present TCR beta chain was sequenced within a study of cytomegalovirus exposure and HLA in healthy donors. On the study more broadly: Among about 179 million T cells, an earlier analysis found around 100 million unique TCR beta sequences. Study-wide findings and caveats: Judged likely to be a sequencing artifact was a cluster of highly shared sequence variants.

The PCR had 60 Vbeta and 13 Jbeta primers. Assay: immunoSEQ multiplex PCR; the TCRdb copy retains only in-frame clones and omits some. The sample has 30,000 to 40,000 clones; roughly 78% are singletons. To note about this clone: What it binds is unknown.

V dropped 10 bases and J dropped 5; count of bases not matched to a gene: 20. The CDR3 is made up of 17 amino acids. The germline V gene has CDR1 MDHEN and CDR2 SYDVKM. The rearrangement links TRBV28 to TRBJ2-7; 10 bases agree with TRBD1. Sample: PBMCs. This receptor was taken from a male donor in good health and CMV-seronegative. CDR3 amino acids: CAIRDRGTGGKVNEQYF. The CDR3 nucleotides read TGTGCCATCCGGGACAGGGGCACAGGCGGGAAAGTCAACGAGCAGTACTTC.